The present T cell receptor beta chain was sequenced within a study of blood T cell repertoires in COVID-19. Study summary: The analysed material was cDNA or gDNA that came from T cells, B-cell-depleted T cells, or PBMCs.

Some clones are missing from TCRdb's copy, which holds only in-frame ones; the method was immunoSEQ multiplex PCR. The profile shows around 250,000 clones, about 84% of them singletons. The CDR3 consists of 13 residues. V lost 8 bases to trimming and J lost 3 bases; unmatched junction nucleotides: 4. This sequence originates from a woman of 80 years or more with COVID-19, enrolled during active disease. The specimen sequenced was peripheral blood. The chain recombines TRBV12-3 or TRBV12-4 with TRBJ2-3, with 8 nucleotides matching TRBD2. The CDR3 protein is CASRRGGTDTQYF. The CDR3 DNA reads TGTGCCAGCCGGCGCGGGGGGACAGATACGCAGTATTTT.